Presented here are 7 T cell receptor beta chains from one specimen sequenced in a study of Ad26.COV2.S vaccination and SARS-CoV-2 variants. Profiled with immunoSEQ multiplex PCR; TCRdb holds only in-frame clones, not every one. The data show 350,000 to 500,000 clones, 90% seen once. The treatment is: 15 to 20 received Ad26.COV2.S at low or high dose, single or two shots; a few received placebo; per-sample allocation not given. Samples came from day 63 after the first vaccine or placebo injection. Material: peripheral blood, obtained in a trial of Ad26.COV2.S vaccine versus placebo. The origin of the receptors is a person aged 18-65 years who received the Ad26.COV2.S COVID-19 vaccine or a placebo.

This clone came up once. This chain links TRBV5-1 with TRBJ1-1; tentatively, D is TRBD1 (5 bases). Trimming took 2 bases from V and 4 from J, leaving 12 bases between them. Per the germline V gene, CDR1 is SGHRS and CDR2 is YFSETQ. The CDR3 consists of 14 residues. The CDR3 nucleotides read TGCGCCAGCAGCTTTCAGGGAGAAGTCACTGAAGCTTTCTTT. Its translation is CASSFQGEVTEAFF. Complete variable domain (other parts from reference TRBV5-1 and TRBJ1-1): KAGVTQTPRYLIKTRGQQVTLSCSPISGHRSVSWYQQTPGQGLQFLFEYFSETQRNKGNFPGRFSGRQFSNSRSEMNVSTLELGDSALYLCASSFQGEVTEAFFGQGTRLTVV.

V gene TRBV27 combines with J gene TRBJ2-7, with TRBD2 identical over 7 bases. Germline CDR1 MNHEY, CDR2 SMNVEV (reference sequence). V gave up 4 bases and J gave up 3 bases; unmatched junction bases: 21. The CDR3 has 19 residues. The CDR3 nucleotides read TGTGCCAGCAGTTCGGATGTGGGAGCGGGGCGTTCATTCGGCTACGAGCAGTACTTC. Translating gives CASSSDVGAGRSFGYEQYF.

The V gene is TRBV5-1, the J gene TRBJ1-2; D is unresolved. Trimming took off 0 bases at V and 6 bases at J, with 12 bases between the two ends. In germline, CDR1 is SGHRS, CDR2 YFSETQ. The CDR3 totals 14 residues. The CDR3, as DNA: TGCGCCAGCAGCTTGGAGAGGGTTGGGAATGGCTACACCTTC. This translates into CASSLERVGNGYTF.

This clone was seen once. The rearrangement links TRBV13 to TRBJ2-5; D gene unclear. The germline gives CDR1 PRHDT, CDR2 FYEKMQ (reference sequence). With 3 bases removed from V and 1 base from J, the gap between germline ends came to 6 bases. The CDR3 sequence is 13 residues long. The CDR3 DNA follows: TGTGCCAGCAGCTTTGAGCGCCAAGAGACCCAGTACTTC. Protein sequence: CASSFERQETQYF.

CDR3 sequence: CASRDRGNYGYTF. The CDR3, as DNA: TGTGCCAGCAGAGACAGGGGGAACTATGGCTACACCTTC. This chain joins TRBV14 and TRBJ1-2; TRBD1 agrees at 9 bases. The V gene's germline CDR1 is SGHDN and CDR2 FVKESK. This CDR3 region has 13 residues. The J segment lost 2 bases and the V segment lost 6 bases, leaving 1 base of the junction unmatched.

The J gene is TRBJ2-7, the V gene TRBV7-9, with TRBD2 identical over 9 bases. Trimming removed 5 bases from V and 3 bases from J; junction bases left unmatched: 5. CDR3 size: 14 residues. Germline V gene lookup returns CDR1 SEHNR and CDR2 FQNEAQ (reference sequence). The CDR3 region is CASSQTSGNYEQYF. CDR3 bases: TGTGCCAGCAGCCAGACTAGCGGAAACTACGAGCAGTACTTC.

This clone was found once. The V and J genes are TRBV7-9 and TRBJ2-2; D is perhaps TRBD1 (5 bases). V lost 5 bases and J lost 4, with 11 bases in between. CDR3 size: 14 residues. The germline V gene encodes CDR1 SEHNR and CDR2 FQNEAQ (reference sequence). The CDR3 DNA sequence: TGTGCCAGCAGCGAAGACAGCCGCACCGGGGAGCTGTTTTTT. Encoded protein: CASSEDSRTGELFF. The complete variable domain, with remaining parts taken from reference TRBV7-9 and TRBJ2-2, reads DTGVSQNPRHKITKRGQNVTFRCDPISEHNRLYWYRQTLGQGPEFLTYFQNEAQLEKSRLLSDRFSAERPKGSFSTLEIQRTEQGDSAMYLCASSEDSRTGELFFGEGSRLTVL.